The 7 T cell receptor beta chains in this list originate from one sample, sequenced in a study of blood T cell repertoires in COVID-19. Method: immunoSEQ multiplex PCR; TCRdb's copy keeps in-frame clones and lacks some. The sample records about 90,000 clones, 90% being singletons. The sequenced sample consisted of peripheral blood. Every receptor here comes from a man aged 50-59 years with acute or convalescent COVID-19.

The DNA for the CDR3 is TGTGCCAGCAGTTACATGAGGACTTATAATTCACCCCTCCACTTT. It translates to CASSYMRTYNSPLHF. V and J are TRBV6-5 and TRBJ1-6; D uncertain. V lost 2 bases and J lost 4, with 9 bases in between. Germline V gene sequence: CDR1 MNHEY, CDR2 SVGAGI. This CDR3 is 15 amino acids long.

This rearrangement joins TRBV5-1 to TRBJ2-5; TRBD2 aligns across 8 bases. The CDR3 sequence is 16 residues long. The germline V gene encodes CDR1 SGHRS and CDR2 YFSETQ. V shed 3 bases and J 0 bases; nucleotides not matched to a gene: 7. CDR3 amino acids: CASSYGLATYQETQYF. The CDR3 DNA is TGCGCCAGCAGCTACGGACTAGCTACGTACCAAGAGACCCAGTACTTC.

The CDR3 nucleotides read TGTGCCACCAGTGATTTCGGGGGGCGAGGAGGGTCCCAGTACTTC. Protein: CATSDFGGRGGSQYF. The chain carries TRBV24-1 and TRBJ2-5; D is possibly TRBD2 (7 bases). Trimming cost V 1 base and J 9 bases, with 17 bases left between them. The CDR3 has 15 amino acids. Per the germline V gene, CDR1 is KGHDR and CDR2 is SFDVKD.

The chain uses TRBV5-1 and TRBJ2-1, with 9 bases that match TRBD2. Germline CDR1 and CDR2: SGHRS and YFSETQ. V shed 4 bases and J 7 bases; nucleotides not matched to a gene: 9. The CDR3 has 15 amino acids. In DNA form, the CDR3 reads TGCGCCAGCAGCCTCTATAGCGGGAGTCCTAATGAGCAGTTCTTC. It yields the protein CASSLYSGSPNEQFF.

CDR3 nucleotide sequence: TGTGCCAGCGGGGCACTGGATACGCAGTATTTT. Translated, it gives CASGALDTQYF. The chain employs TRBV2 and TRBJ2-3; tentative D call: TRBD1 (5 bases). Germline values: CDR1 SNHLY, CDR2 FYNNEI. V was pared by 8 bases and J by 6 bases, with 9 bases between. The length of the CDR3 is 11 residues.

This sequence joins TRBV12-3 or TRBV12-4 and TRBJ2-5, with a tentative D call TRBD2 (6 bases). V lost 5 bases and J 6 bases, leaving 13 bases between the germline ends. CDR3 length equals 13 residues. This CDR3 is CASSLGGLKTQYF. CDR3 sequence (DNA): TGTGCCAGCAGTCTGGGAGGATTGAAGACCCAGTACTTC.

The rearrangement joins TRBV5-1 to TRBJ2-7, with D possibly being TRBD2 (5 bases). This CDR3 region has 15 residues. V was clipped by 9 bases and J by 1 base, with 20 bases between them. Germline loops: CDR1 SGHRS, CDR2 YFSETQ. DNA for the CDR3: TGCGCCACCATCGAATCCGAGCGGAGGTCCTACGAGCAGTACTTC. Translated, it gives CATIESERRSYEQYF.